The rows below give T cell receptor beta chains drawn from one sample of a study of Graves' ophthalmopathy and Graves' hyperthyroidism. TCRdb ran MiXCR on the multiplex PCR reads and lists one entry per CDR3 protein. The table shows around 1,000,000 distinct CDR3 sequences, with about 38% occurring only once. Sequencing was carried out using peripheral blood or thyroid tissue (not recorded which). The receptors stem from an adult man with Graves' hyperthyroidism. Both conserved end residues are trimmed from each CDR3.

>TRBJ1-6|TRBV2
ASRQGDSYNSPLH
>TRBJ1-1|TRBV27
ASRSLGRWNTEAF
>TRBJ1-2|TRBV19
ASSMGTGGDYGYT
>TRBJ2-3|TRBV6-1
ASSEVYGGRGTDTQY
>TRBJ2-5|TRBV11-2
ASSVGTSGIYLQETQY
>TRBJ2-7|TRBV27
ASSLKSPSGAYEQY
>TRBJ2-7|TRBV27
ASSFNSGAEYEQY
>TRBJ1-5|TRBV29-1
SAGRKETQH
>TRBJ1-6|TRBV6-2/TRBV6-3
ASSYVGGRNSPLH
>TRBJ2-7|TRBV7-9
ASSRSLDSSYEQY
>TRBJ2-7|TRBV6-1
ASSYGDNEQY
>TRBJ2-7|TRBV20-1
SASTGIHEQY
>TRBJ1-2|TRBV7-9
ASSLGQGDTGYGYT
>TRBJ2-7|TRBV7-2
ASSWGLAGGWDEQY
>TRBJ2-5|TRBV9
ASSVDEGSVWETQY
>TRBJ2-5|TRBV7-9
ASRQQGPETQY
>TRBJ2-7|TRBV6-2/TRBV6-3
ASSLSGAFNEQY
>TRBJ1-1|TRBV7-2
ASSYSGGSQAF
>TRBJ1-5|TRBV6-9
SHSYSQNCWHRGSLNQPQH
>TRBJ1-2|TRBV11-2
ASSQGVRGYT
>TRBJ2-7|TRBV30
AWSFRHEQY
>TRBJ1-5|TRBV7-2
ASSWGRGQGARENQPQH
>TRBJ1-2|TRBV25-1
ASSERGQGHYGYT
>TRBJ2-7|TRBV7-6
ASSSSQGEREQY
>TRBJ2-7|TRBV20-1
SARRSQYEQY
>TRBJ1-2|TRBV5-4
ASSNRGEDVYGYT
>TRBJ1-1|TRBV29-1
SAADRGQNTEAF
>TRBJ1-5|TRBV5-1
ASSLMGGSDQPQH
>TRBJ1-5|TRBV2
ASRSTGINQPQH
>TRBJ2-7|TRBV7-2
ASSLRPGAYEQY
>TRBJ1-1|TRBV11-2
ASSGTGLTEAF
>TRBJ2-5|TRBV2
ASKSWAGQETQY
>TRBJ2-3|TRBV12-3/TRBV12-4
ASSLLGGADTQY